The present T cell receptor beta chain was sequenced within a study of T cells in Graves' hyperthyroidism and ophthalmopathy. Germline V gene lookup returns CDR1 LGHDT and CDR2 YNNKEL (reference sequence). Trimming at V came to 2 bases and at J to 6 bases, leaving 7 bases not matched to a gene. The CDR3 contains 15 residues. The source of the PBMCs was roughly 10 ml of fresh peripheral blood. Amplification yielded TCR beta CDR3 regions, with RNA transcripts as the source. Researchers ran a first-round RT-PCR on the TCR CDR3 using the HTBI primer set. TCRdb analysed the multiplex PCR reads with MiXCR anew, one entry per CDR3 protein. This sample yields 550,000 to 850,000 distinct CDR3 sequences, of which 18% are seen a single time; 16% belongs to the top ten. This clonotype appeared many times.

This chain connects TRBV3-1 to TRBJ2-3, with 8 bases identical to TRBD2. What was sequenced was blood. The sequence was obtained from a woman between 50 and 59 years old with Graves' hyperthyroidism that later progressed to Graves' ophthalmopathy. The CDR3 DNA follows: TGTGCCAGCAGCCAAATGACGGGGGGGCCTGATACGCAGTATTTT. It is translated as CASSQMTGGPDTQYF.